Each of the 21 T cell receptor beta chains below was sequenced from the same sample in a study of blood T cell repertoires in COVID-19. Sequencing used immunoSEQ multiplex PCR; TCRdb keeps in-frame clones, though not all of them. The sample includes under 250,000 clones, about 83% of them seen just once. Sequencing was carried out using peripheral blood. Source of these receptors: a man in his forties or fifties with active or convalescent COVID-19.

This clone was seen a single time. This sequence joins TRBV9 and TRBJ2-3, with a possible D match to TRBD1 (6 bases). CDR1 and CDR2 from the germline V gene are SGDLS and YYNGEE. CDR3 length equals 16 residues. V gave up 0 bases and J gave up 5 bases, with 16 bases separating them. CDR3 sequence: CASSVGNRASEDTQYF. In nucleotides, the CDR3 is TGTGCCAGCAGCGTAGGGAACAGGGCGTCTGAAGATACGCAGTATTTT.

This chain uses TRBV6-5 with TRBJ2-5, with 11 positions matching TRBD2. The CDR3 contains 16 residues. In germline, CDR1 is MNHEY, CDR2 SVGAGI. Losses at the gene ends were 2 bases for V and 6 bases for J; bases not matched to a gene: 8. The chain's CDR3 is CASSYSTSGSTKTQYF. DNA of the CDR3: TGTGCCAGCAGTTACAGTACTAGCGGGAGCACAAAGACCCAGTACTTC.

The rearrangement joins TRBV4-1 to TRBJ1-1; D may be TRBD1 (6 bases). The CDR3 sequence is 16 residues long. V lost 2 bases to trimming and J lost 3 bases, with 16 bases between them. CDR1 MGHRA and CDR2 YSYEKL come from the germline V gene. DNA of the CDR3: TGCGCCAGCAGCCAATGGGGCAGGGGTGGTGACACTGAAGCTTTCTTT. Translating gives CASSQWGRGGDTEAFF.

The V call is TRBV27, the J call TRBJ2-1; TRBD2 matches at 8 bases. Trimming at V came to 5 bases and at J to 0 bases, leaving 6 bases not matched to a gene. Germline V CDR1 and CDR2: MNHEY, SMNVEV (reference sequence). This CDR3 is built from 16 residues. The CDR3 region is CASSPQRGNSYNEQFF. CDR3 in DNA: TGTGCCAGCAGTCCTCAGCGGGGGAACTCCTACAATGAGCAGTTCTTC.

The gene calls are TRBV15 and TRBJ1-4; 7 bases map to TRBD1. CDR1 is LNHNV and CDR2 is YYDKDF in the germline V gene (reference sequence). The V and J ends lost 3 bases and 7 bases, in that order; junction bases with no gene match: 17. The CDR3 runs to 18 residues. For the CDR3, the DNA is TGTGCCACCAGCAGGGACAGGAGAAGGTCGCAAGGAGGTGAAAAACTGTTTTTT. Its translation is CATSRDRRRSQGGEKLFF.

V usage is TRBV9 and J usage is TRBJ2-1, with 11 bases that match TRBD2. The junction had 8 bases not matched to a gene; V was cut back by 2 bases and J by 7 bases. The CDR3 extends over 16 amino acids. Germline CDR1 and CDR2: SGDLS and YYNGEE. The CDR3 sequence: CASSVRLAGGRNEQFF. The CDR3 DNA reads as TGTGCCAGCAGCGTCAGGTTAGCGGGGGGGAGAAATGAGCAGTTCTTC.

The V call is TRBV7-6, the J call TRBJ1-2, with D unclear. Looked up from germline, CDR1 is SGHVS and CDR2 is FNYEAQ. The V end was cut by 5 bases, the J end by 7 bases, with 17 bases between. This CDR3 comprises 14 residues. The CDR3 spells CASSPLLIPSGYTF. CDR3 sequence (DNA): TGTGCCAGCAGCCCCCTCCTTATCCCTTCTGGCTACACCTTC. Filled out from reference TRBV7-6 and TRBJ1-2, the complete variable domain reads GAGVSQSPRYKVTKRGQDVALRCDPISGHVSLYWYRQALGQGPEFLTYFNYEAQQDKSGLPNDRFSAERPEGSISTLTIQRTEQRDSAMYRCASSPLLIPSGYTFGSGTRLTVV.

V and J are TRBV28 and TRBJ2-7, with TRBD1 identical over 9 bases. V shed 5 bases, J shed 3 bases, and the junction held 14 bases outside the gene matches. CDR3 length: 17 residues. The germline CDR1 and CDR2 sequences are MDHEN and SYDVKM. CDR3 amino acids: CASSPLGETGGDYEQYF. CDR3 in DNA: TGTGCCAGCAGTCCTCTAGGGGAGACAGGGGGGGACTACGAGCAGTACTTC.

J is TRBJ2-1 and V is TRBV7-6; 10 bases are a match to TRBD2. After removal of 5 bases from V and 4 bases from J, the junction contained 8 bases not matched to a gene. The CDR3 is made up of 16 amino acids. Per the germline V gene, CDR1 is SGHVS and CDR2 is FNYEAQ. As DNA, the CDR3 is TGTGCCAGCAGCCTCACCCCTAGCGGGGGTTACAATGAGCAGTTCTTC. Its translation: CASSLTPSGGYNEQFF.

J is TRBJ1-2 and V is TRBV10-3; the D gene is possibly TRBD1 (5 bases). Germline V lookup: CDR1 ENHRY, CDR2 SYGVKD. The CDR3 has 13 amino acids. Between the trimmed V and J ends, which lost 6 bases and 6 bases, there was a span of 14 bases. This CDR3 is CAIRSDRKDGYTF. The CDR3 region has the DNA TGTGCCATCAGATCCGACAGAAAGGATGGCTACACCTTC.

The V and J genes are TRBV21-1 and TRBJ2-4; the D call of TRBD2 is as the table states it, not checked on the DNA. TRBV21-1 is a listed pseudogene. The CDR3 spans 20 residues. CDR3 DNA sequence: TGTGCCAGCAGCACCGGGGGGGGGACGACTCGGGAGTTTGACAAAAACATTCAGTACTTC. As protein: CASSTGGGTTREFDKNIQYF.

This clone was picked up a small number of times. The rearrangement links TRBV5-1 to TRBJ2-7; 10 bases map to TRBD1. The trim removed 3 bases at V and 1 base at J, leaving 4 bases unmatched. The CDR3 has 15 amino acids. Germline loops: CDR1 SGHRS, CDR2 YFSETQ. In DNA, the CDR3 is TGCGCCAGCAGCTACCGGGACAGGGGATCCTACGAGCAGTACTTC. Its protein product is CASSYRDRGSYEQYF.

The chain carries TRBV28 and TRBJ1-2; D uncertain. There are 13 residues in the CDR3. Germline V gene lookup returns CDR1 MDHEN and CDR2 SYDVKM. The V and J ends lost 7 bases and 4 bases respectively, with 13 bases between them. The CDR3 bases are TGTGCCAGCATGATACACCGGGGCTATGGCTACACCTTC. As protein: CASMIHRGYGYTF.

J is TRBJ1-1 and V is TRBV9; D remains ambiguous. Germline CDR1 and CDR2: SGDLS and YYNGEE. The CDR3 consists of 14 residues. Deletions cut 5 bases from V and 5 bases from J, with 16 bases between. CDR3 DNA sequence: TGTGCCAGCAGTACGCGCCCGGGAGGGACTGAAGCTTTCTTT. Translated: CASSTRPGGTEAFF.

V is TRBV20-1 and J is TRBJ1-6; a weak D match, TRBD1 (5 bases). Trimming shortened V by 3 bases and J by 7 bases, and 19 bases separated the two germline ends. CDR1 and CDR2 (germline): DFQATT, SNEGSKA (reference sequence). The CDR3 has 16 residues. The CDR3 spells CSASHPAGRTNSPLHF. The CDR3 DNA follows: TGCAGTGCTAGTCACCCGGCCGGGCGGACAAATTCACCCCTCCACTTT.

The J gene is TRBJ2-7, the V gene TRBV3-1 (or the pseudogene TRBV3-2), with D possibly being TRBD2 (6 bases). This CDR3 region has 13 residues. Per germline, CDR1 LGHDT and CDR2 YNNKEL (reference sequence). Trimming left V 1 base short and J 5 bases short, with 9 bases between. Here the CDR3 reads CASSQGGEHEQYF. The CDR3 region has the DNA TGTGCCAGCAGCCAAGGGGGGGAACACGAGCAGTACTTC.

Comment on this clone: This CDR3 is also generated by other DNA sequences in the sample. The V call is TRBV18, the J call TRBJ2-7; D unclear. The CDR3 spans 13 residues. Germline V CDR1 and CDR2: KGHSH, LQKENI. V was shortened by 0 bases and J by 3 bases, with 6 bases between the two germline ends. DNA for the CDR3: TGTGCCAGCTCACCACCGAGTGGCTACGAGCAGTACTTC. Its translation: CASSPPSGYEQYF.

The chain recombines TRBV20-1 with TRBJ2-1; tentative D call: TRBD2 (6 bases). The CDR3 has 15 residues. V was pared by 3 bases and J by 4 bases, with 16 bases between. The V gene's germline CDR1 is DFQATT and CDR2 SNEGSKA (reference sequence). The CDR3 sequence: CSASPAGSQYNEQFF. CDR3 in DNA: TGCAGTGCTAGTCCAGCGGGCTCCCAGTACAATGAGCAGTTCTTC.

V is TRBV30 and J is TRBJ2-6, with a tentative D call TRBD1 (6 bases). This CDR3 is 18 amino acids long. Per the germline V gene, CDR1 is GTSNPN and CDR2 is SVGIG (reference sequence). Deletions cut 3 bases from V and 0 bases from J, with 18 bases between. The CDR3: CAWRDPPGVNSGANVLTF. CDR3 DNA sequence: TGTGCCTGGAGAGACCCCCCAGGGGTCAACTCTGGGGCCAACGTCCTGACTTTC.

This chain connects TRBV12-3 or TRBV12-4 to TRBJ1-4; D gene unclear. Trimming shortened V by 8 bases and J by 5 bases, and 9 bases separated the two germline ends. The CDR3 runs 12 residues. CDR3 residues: CASSLENEKLFF. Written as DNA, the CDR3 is TGTGCCAGCTCCCTGGAGAATGAAAAACTGTTTTTT.

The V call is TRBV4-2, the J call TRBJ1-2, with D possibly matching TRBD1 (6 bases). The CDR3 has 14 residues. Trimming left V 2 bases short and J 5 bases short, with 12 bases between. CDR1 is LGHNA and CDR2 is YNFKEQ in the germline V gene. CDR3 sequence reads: CASSQTGNPYGYTF. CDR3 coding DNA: TGTGCCAGCAGCCAAACAGGGAATCCTTATGGCTACACCTTC.